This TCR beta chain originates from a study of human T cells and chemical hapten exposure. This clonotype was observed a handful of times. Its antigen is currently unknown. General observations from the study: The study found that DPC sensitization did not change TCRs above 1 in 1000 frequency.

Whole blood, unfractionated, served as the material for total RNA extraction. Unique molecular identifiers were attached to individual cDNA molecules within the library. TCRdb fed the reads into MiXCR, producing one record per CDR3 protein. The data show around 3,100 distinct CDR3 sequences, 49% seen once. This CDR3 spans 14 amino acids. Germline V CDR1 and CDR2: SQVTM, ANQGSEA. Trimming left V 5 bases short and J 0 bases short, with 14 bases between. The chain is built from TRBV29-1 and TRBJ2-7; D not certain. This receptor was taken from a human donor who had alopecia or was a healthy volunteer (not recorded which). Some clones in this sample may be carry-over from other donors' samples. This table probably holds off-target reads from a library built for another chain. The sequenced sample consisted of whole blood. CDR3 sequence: CSVHVGSSSYEQYF. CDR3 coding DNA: TGCAGCGTTCACGTCGGCAGTAGCTCCTACGAGCAGTACTTC.